These 19 T cell receptor beta chains were sequenced from one sample in a study of blood T cell repertoires in COVID-19. Data came from immunoSEQ multiplex PCR; TCRdb stores just in-frame clones and leaves some out. This table holds 90,000 to 120,000 clones, approximately 90% found once. The sequenced material came from peripheral blood. The receptors come from a woman aged 25 to 45 with acute or convalescent COVID-19.

The chain is built from TRBV3-1 (or the pseudogene TRBV3-2) and TRBJ2-7, with D uncertain. Trimming stripped 4 bases from V and 3 bases from J, with 4 bases between. The CDR3 extends over 11 amino acids. Germline V gene data show CDR1 as LGHDT and CDR2 as YNNKEL (reference sequence). This chain's CDR3 is CASSRDYEQYF. The CDR3, as DNA: TGTGCCAGCAGCCGCGACTACGAGCAGTACTTC.

The gene calls are TRBV6-1 and TRBJ1-6; no reliable D call. The V gene lost 1 base and the J gene lost 0 bases, with 7 bases spanning the gap. Germline-derived CDR1 and CDR2 are MNHNS and SASEGT. CDR3 size: 16 residues. This CDR3 reads CASSEGHRSYNSPLHF. In DNA, the CDR3 is TGTGCCAGCAGTGAAGGACACCGCTCCTATAATTCACCCCTCCACTTT.

This clone was seen a handful of times. The V and J genes are TRBV19 and TRBJ1-5, with 9 bases that match TRBD1. The J segment lost 3 bases and the V segment lost 6 bases, leaving 9 bases of the junction unmatched. CDR3 length: 16 amino acids. The germline gives CDR1 LNHDA, CDR2 SQIVND (reference sequence). The CDR3 sequence: CASRRARDRVNQPQHF. In nucleotides, the CDR3 is TGTGCCAGTAGGCGAGCACGGGACAGGGTCAATCAGCCCCAGCATTTT.

The chain joins TRBV20-1 to TRBJ2-7, with a tentative D call TRBD1 (5 bases). This CDR3 has 15 residues. V was clipped by 3 bases and J by 4 bases, with 19 bases between them. The germline CDR1 and CDR2 sequences are DFQATT and SNEGSKA (reference sequence). CDR3 sequence: CSASPRAGRIYEQYF. The CDR3 DNA is TGCAGTGCTAGTCCCAGGGCTGGTCGGATATACGAGCAGTACTTC.

The gene calls are TRBV4-3 and TRBJ2-5; D uncertain. There are 13 residues in the CDR3. Trimming removed 2 bases at V and 5 bases at J, with 9 bases between. Per the germline V gene, CDR1 is LGHNA and CDR2 is YSLEER. The CDR3 region has the DNA TGCGCCAGCAGCCAACGTCCCGGGGAGACCCAGTACTTC. Amino acid sequence: CASSQRPGETQYF.

The chain is built from TRBV5-1 and TRBJ1-5, with 7 bases identical to TRBD1. Germline lookup yields CDR1 SGHRS and CDR2 YFSETQ. V shed 5 bases and J 0 bases; nucleotides not matched to a gene: 5. The CDR3 is made up of 15 amino acids. For the CDR3, the DNA is TGCGCCAGCAGTGAGGGGACAGTTAGCAATCAGCCCCAGCATTTT. This encodes CASSEGTVSNQPQHF.

This sequence joins TRBV24-1 and TRBJ2-7; TRBD1 might be the D (5 bases). The V end was cut by 4 bases, the J end by 4 bases, with 16 bases between. The germline CDR1 and CDR2 sequences are KGHDR and SFDVKD. The CDR3 is 15 residues long. The CDR3 here is CATSEGQGLIYEQYF. Here the CDR3 DNA reads TGTGCCACCAGTGAGGGGCAGGGTCTAATTTACGAGCAGTACTTC.

The V gene is TRBV5-6, the J gene TRBJ1-2; D gene ambiguous. V gave up 2 bases and J gave up 2 bases, with 10 bases separating them. Germline V gene lookup returns CDR1 SGHDT and CDR2 YYEEEE. The CDR3 spans 14 residues. CDR3 DNA sequence: TGTGCCAGCAGCTTTGGGCAAGGCAACTATGGCTACACCTTC. Translating gives CASSFGQGNYGYTF.

The chain combines TRBV13 with TRBJ1-1; TRBD1 matches at 7 bases. The CDR3 consists of 14 residues. The trim removed 8 bases at V and 1 base at J, leaving 7 bases unmatched. Germline CDR1 reads PRHDT; CDR2 reads FYEKMQ (reference sequence). The CDR3 is CASQLRQGNTEAFF. The CDR3 nucleotides read TGTGCCAGCCAGCTTAGACAGGGGAACACTGAAGCTTTCTTT.

V and J are TRBV21-1 and TRBJ1-4; whether TRBD1, the table's D call, matches the DNA was not checked. TRBV21-1 represents a pseudogene. The CDR3 is made up of 15 amino acids. CDR3 sequence reads: CASSPEMQGDEKLFF. Written as DNA, the CDR3 is TGTGCCAGCAGCCCTGAAATGCAGGGGGATGAAAAACTGTTTTTT.

This sequence joins TRBV25-1 and TRBJ2-3; 7 bases are shared with TRBD1. With 7 bases clipped from V and 4 bases from J, the junction kept 5 bases outside the gene matches. This CDR3 region has 13 residues. CDR1 MGHDK and CDR2 SYGVNS come from the germline V gene. CDR3 residues: CASTFRGSDTQYF. DNA of the CDR3: TGTGCCAGCACCTTCAGGGGGTCAGATACGCAGTATTTT. Complete variable domain (other parts from reference TRBV25-1 and TRBJ2-3): EADIYQTPRYLVIGTGKKITLECSQTMGHDKMYWYQQDPGMELHLIHYSYGVNSTEKGDLSSESTVSRIRTEHFPLTLESARPSHTSQYLCASTFRGSDTQYFGPGTRLTVL.

This chain uses TRBV13 with TRBJ2-1, with 10 positions matching TRBD2. This CDR3 region has 17 residues. CDR1 and CDR2 from the germline V gene are PRHDT and FYEKMQ (reference sequence). The V gene end was trimmed by 3 bases and the J gene end by 6 bases; junction bases not matched to a gene: 11. The CDR3, as DNA: TGTGCCAGCAGCTTGCGACTAGCGGGTGCTAGCACCAATGAGCAGTTCTTC. Translation: CASSLRLAGASTNEQFF. Full variable domain (remainder filled in from reference TRBV13 and TRBJ2-1): AAGVIQSPRHLIKEKRETATLKCYPIPRHDTVYWYQQGPGQDPQFLISFYEKMQSDKGSIPDRFSAQQFSDYHSELNMSSLELGDSALYFCASSLRLAGASTNEQFFGPGTRLTVL.

The chain couples TRBV7-9 to TRBJ2-7; maybe TRBD1 (6 bases). The CDR3 is made up of 13 amino acids. Germline V gene lookup returns CDR1 SEHNR and CDR2 FQNEAQ (reference sequence). V was cut by 4 bases and J by 7 bases, with 14 bases left in between. Here the CDR3 DNA reads TGTGCCAGCAGCTCCTCAACAGGGCCAGAGCAGTACTTC. Its protein is CASSSSTGPEQYF.

The chain carries TRBV7-2 and TRBJ2-2, with D possibly matching TRBD2 (7 bases). In germline, CDR1 is SGHTA, CDR2 FQGNSA. The CDR3 covers 14 residues. V gave up 9 bases and J gave up 2 bases, with 13 bases separating them. The chain's CDR3 is CASRGGANTGELFF. CDR3 DNA sequence: TGTGCCAGTCGAGGGGGGGCTAACACCGGGGAGCTGTTTTTT.

V gene TRBV28 combines with J gene TRBJ2-2; possible D gene TRBD1, 6 bases. There are 16 residues in the CDR3. Per the germline V gene, CDR1 is MDHEN and CDR2 is SYDVKM. The V end lost 2 bases, the J end lost 2 bases, and 12 bases lay between the germline ends. The CDR3 DNA follows: TGTGCCAGCAGTTTACCCGGACAGAAAAACACCGGGGAGCTGTTTTTT. It codes for CASSLPGQKNTGELFF.

J is TRBJ2-3 and V is TRBV3-1 (or the pseudogene TRBV3-2), with 15 bases aligning to TRBD2. CDR3 length: 23 amino acids. Germline CDR1 reads LGHDT; CDR2 reads YNNKEL (reference sequence). V shed 0 bases and J 0 bases; nucleotides not matched to a gene: 16. The CDR3 protein is CASSQDRSLGLAGGPRSTDTQYF. For the CDR3, the DNA is TGTGCCAGCAGCCAAGACCGAAGCCTGGGACTAGCGGGAGGCCCTCGTAGCACAGATACGCAGTATTTT.

The chain has TRBV4-1 and TRBJ1-2, with 8 nucleotides matching TRBD1. From germline, CDR1 is MGHRA and CDR2 YSYEKL. The CDR3 contains 13 residues. J gave up 8 bases and V 4 bases, and 6 bases lay outside the gene matches. The CDR3 spells CASSPRTGFGYTF. The CDR3 bases are TGCGCCAGCAGCCCGCGGACAGGGTTCGGCTACACCTTC.

CDR3 bases: TGTGCCACTCGATCTAGAGGGAATCAAAACATTCAGTACTTC. This gives the protein CATRSRGNQNIQYF. This rearrangement joins TRBV28 to TRBJ2-4, with D perhaps matching TRBD2 (5 bases). Trimming pared 10 bases from V and 5 bases from J, leaving 18 bases between. This CDR3 has 14 residues. The germline CDR1 and CDR2 sequences are MDHEN and SYDVKM.

The J gene is TRBJ2-3, the V gene TRBV9, with D possibly being TRBD1 (6 bases). CDR1 is SGDLS, CDR2 YYNGEE, per germline. V lost 0 bases and J 5 bases, leaving 10 bases between the germline ends. This CDR3 spans 14 amino acids. DNA for the CDR3: TGTGCCAGCAGCGTAGCACAGGGTGGAGATACGCAGTATTTT. Translation gives CASSVAQGGDTQYF.